This T cell receptor beta chain was sequenced during a study of cytomegalovirus exposure and HLA in healthy donors. Whole-study findings and limits: According to a later analysis, most TCR beta chains associated with CMV appeared HLA-restricted. Most subjects' HLA-A and HLA-B alleles were reportedly predicted from TCR beta sequences. TCR beta V segments were, for the most part, productive about 87% or about 30% of the time in an earlier analysis. Researchers catalogued 160 or so TCR beta chains as cytomegalovirus-associated.

The PCR ran on 60 Vbeta and 13 Jbeta primers. Assay used: immunoSEQ multiplex PCR; TCRdb lists only in-frame clones, some missing. The sample contains under 130,000 clones, approximately 72% of which appear only once. Trimming shortened V by 6 bases and J by 3 bases, and 17 bases separated the two germline ends. The CDR3 has 15 residues. Germline values: CDR1 ENHRY, CDR2 SYGVKD. This clone appeared once. What it binds is not known. This TCR was sampled from a woman in her forties or fifties in good health and CMV-seronegative. The sequenced sample consisted of PBMCs. The J gene is TRBJ1-2, the V gene TRBV10-3, with unresolved D. In nucleotides, the CDR3 is TGTGCCATCAGACCCTTTCGGGAACCGGACTATGGCTACACCTTC. Its translation: CAIRPFREPDYGYTF.